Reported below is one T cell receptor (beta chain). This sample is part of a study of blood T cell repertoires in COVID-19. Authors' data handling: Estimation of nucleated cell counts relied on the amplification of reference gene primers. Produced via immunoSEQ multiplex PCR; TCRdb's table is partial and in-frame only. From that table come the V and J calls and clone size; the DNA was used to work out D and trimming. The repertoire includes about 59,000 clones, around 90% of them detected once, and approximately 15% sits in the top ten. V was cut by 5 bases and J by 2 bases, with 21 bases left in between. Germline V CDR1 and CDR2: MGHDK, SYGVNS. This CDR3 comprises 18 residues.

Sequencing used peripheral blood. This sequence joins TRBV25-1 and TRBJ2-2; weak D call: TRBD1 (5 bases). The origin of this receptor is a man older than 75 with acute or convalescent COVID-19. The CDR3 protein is CASSQSWRTGLNTGELFF. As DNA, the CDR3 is TGTGCCAGCAGTCAATCGTGGCGAACAGGATTAAACACCGGGGAGCTGTTTTTT.